This TCR beta chain stems from a study of CD8 T cells in Susac syndrome. Trimming stripped 6 bases from V and 7 bases from J, with 18 bases between. From germline, CDR1 is SNHLY and CDR2 FYNNEI. The CDR3 has 14 amino acids. When the RNA was reverse transcribed, random hexamers were used with an input of about 0.5 to 1 ug. TCRdb fed the immunoSEQ multiplex PCR reads into MiXCR, producing one record per CDR3 protein. Here the sample spans 200,000 to 250,000 distinct CDR3 sequences, about 95% being singletons. It was negative isolation that provided the CD8+ and CD4+ T cells, whereas TEMRA cells were enriched by FACS.

The J gene is TRBJ1-1, the V gene TRBV2; TRBD1 is a possible D gene (6 bases). Specimen: CD4+ T cells from PBMCs. The clonotype comes from a human donor with Susac syndrome. Written as DNA, the CDR3 is TGTGCCAGCAGAGGGGGGACACAAGTAATTGAAGCTTTCTTT. Its translation is CASRGGTQVIEAFF.